This entry concerns a single T cell receptor beta chain. The sample is drawn from a study of T cell responses to AZD1222 COVID-19 vaccine. Profiled with immunoSEQ multiplex PCR; TCRdb holds only in-frame clones, not every one. Here the sample spans some 120,000 clones, about 90% being singletons. There are 12 residues in the CDR3. V lost 2 bases to trimming and J lost 7 bases, with 9 bases between them. Per the germline V gene, CDR1 is SGHTA and CDR2 is FQGNSA. The TCR sequence derives from an adult in good health. The sample was peripheral blood, taken on day 0 of AZD1222 vaccination. The chain employs TRBV7-2 and TRBJ2-7; D unresolved. CDR3 loop: CASSLTGREQYF. The CDR3 nucleotides are TGTGCCAGCAGCTTAACCGGAAGGGAGCAGTACTTC.